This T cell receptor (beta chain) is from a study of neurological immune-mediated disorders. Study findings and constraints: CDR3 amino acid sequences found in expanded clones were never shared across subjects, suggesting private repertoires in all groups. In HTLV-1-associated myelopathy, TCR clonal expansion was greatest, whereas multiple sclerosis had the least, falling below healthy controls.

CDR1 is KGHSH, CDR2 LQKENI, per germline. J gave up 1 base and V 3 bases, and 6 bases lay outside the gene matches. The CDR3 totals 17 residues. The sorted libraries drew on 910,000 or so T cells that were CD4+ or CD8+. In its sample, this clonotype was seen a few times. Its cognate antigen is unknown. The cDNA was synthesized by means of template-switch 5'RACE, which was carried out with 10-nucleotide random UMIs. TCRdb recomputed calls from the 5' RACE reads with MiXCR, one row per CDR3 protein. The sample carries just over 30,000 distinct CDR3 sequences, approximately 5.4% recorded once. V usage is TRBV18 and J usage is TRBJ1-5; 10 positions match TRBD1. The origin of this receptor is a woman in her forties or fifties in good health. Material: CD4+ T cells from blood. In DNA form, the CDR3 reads TGTGCCAGCTCACCTCGGGGACAGGGGAAGAGCAATCAGCCCCAGCATTTT. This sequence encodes CASSPRGQGKSNQPQHF.